The T cell receptor beta chain described here comes from a study of OX40 agonist ivuxolimab in advanced cancers. Study information: The study treated patients with ivuxolimab, an agonistic anti-OX40 (CD134) antibody. The group had a mean age of 60 years, ranged from about 20 to 79, and was just under 85% male.

Sequencing used immunoSEQ multiplex PCR; TCRdb keeps in-frame clones, though not all of them. The sample has almost 65,000 clones, roughly 83% seen once; the top ten hold approximately 0.7%. No patient had autoimmune disease or received systemic immunosuppression. General study findings and limits: More expanded clones were found, on average, in CD8+ than in CD4+ T cells.

This clone was observed a handful of times. Its antigen is unidentified. The sequence derives from an adult with an advanced solid tumor such as melanoma, head and neck, liver or kidney cancer. The sequences come from CD4+ or CD8+ T cells sorted from blood, collected in a trial of the OX40 agonist ivuxolimab.

The CDR3 region has the DNA TGCGCCAGCAGTCCCCGGGACAGGGGGACAACCGAACAGCCCCAGCATTTT. Protein sequence: CASSPRDRGTTEQPQHF. The chain has TRBV23-1 and TRBJ1-5; 11 nucleotides align to TRBD1. TRBV23-1 is recorded as an ORF, its role being uncertain. J gave up 7 bases and V 4 bases, and 12 bases lay outside the gene matches. The CDR3 sequence is 17 residues long.